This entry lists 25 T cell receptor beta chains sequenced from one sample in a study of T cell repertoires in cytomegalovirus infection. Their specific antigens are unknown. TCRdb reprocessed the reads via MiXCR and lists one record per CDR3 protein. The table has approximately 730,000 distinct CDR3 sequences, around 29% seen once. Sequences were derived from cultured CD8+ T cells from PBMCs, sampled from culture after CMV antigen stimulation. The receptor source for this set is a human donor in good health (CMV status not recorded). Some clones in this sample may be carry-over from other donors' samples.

The CDR3 DNA reads as TGTGCCAGCAGCCCCGACGTGGGGGGGCCGGGAGATACGCAGTATTTT. It yields the protein CASSPDVGGPGDTQYF. This sequence joins TRBV7-4 and TRBJ2-3; tentative D call: TRBD2 (7 bases). Germline V gene lookup returns CDR1 SGHVT and CDR2 SQSDAQ. V gave up 5 bases and J gave up 5 bases, with 20 bases separating them. CDR3 length equals 16 residues.

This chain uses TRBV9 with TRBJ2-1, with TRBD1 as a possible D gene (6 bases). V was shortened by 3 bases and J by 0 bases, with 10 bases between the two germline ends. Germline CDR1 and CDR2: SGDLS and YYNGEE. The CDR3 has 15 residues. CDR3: CASSEQGNSYNEQFF. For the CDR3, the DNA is TGTGCCAGCAGCGAACAGGGAAACTCCTACAATGAGCAGTTCTTC.

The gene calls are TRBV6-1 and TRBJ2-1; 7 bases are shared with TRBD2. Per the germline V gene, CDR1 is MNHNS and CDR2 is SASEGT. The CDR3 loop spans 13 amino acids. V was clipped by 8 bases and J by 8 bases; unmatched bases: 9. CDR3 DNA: TGTGCCAGCGCCAGGGCCCGGGGGGATGAGCAGTTCTTC. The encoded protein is CASARARGDEQFF.

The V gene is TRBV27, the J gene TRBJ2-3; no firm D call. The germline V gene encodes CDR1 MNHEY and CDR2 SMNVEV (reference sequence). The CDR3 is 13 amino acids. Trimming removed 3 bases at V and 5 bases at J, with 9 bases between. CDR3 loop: CASSLWGGDTQYF. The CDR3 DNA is TGTGCCAGCAGTTTGTGGGGTGGAGATACGCAGTATTTT.

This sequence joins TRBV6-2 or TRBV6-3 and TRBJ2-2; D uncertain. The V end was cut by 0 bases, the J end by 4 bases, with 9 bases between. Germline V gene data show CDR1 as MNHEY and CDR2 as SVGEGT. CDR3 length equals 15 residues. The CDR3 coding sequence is TGTGCCAGCAGTTACTCCATACTCGGCACCGGGGAGCTGTTTTTT. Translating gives CASSYSILGTGELFF.

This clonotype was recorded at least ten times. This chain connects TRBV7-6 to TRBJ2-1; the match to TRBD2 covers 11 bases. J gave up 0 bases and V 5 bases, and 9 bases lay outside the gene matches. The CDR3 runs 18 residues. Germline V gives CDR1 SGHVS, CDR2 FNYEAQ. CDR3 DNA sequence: TGTGCCAGCAGCGCACTAGCGGGGGCCTCGAGCTCCTACAATGAGCAGTTCTTC. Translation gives CASSALAGASSSYNEQFF.

Here the CDR3 DNA reads TGTGCCAGCAGCTTAGGTCAGGGGGTCAGCACTGAAGCTTTCTTT. Protein: CASSLGQGVSTEAFF. The chain joins TRBV7-2 to TRBJ1-1; 7 positions agree with TRBD1. CDR1 and CDR2 from the germline V gene are SGHTA and FQGNSA. J was trimmed by 4 bases and V by 1 base; bases with no gene match: 6. CDR3 length equals 15 residues. Full variable domain (outside the CDR3, taken from reference TRBV7-2 and TRBJ1-1): GAGVSQSPSNKVTEKGKDVELRCDPISGHTALYWYRQSLGQGLEFLIYFQGNSAPDKSGLPSDRFSAERTGGSVSTLTIQRTQQEDSAVYLCASSLGQGVSTEAFFGQGTRLTVV.

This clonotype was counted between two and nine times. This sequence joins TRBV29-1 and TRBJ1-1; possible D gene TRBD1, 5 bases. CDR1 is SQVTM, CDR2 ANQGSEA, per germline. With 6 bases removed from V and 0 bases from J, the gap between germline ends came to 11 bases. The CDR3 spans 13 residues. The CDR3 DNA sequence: TGCAGCGTGCCAGGGATAATGAACACTGAAGCTTTCTTT. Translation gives CSVPGIMNTEAFF.

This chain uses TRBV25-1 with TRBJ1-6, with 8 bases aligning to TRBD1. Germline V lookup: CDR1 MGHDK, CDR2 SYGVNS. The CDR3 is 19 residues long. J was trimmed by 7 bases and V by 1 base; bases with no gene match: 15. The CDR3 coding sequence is TGTGCCAGCAGTGAATTTTTCTCCTCACCGGGACAGGACAATTCACCCCTCCACTTT. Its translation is CASSEFFSSPGQDNSPLHF. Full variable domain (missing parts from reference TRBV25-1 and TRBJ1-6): EADIYQTPRYLVIGTGKKITLECSQTMGHDKMYWYQQDPGMELHLIHYSYGVNSTEKGDLSSESTVSRIRTEHFPLTLESARPSHTSQYLCASSEFFSSPGQDNSPLHFGNGTRLTVT.

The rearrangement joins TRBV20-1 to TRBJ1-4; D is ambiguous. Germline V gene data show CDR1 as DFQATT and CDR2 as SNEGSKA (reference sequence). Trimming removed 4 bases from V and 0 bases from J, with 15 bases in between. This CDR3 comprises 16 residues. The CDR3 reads CSAISLTPATNEKLFF. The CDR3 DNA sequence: TGCAGTGCTATTTCCCTGACGCCTGCAACTAATGAAAAACTGTTTTTT.

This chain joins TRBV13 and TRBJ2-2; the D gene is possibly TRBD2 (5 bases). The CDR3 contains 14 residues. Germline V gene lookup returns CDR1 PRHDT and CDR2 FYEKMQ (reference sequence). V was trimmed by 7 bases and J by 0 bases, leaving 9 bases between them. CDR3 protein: CASKGLTNTGELFF. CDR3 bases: TGTGCCAGCAAAGGACTGACGAACACCGGGGAGCTGTTTTTT.

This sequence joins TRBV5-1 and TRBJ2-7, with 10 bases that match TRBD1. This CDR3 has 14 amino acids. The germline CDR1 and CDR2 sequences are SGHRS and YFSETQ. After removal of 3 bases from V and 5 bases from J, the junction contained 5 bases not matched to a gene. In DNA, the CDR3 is TGCGCCAGCAGCTGGGGACAGGGGTTCAACGAGCAGTACTTC. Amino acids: CASSWGQGFNEQYF.

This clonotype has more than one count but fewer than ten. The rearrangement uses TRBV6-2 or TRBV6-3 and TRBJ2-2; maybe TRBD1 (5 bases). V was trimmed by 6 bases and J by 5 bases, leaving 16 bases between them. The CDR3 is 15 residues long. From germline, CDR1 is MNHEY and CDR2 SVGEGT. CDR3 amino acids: CASSGVGALTGELFF. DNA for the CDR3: TGTGCCAGCAGCGGTGTTGGGGCTTTGACCGGGGAGCTGTTTTTT.

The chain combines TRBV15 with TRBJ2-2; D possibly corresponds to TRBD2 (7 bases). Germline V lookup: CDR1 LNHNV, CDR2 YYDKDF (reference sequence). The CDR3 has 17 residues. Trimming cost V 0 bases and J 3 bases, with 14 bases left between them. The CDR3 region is CATSRDLAGADTGELFF. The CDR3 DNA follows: TGTGCCACCAGCAGAGATTTGGCGGGGGCGGACACCGGGGAGCTGTTTTTT.

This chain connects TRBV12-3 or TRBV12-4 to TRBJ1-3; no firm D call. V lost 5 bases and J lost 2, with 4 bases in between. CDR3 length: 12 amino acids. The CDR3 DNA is TGTGCCAGCAGTGCGACTGGAAACACCATATATTTT. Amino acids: CASSATGNTIYF.

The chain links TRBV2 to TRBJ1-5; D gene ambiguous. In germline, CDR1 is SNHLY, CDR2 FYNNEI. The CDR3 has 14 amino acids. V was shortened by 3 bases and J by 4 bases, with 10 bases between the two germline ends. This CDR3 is CASSEGRKNQPQHF. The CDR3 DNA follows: TGTGCCAGCAGTGAGGGCAGGAAAAATCAGCCCCAGCATTTT.

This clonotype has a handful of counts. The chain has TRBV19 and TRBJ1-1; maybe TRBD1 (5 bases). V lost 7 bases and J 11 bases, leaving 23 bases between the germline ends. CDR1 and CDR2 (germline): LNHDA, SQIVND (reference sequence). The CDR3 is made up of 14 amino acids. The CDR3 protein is CASKVLSRAAWAFF. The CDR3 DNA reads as TGTGCCAGTAAAGTCTTGTCCAGGGCCGCCTGGGCTTTCTTT.

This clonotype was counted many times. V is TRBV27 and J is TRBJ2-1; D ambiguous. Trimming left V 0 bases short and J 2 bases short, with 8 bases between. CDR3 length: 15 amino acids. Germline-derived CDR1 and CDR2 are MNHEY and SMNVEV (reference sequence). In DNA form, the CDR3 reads TGTGCCAGCAGTTTATCAGTCACCACCTACAATGAGCAGTTCTTC. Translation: CASSLSVTTYNEQFF.

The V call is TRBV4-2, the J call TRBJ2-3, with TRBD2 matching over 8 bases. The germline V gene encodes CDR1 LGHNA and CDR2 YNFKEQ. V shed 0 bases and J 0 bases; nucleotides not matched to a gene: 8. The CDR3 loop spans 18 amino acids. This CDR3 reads CASSQDPGLVLSTDTQYF. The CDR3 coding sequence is TGTGCCAGCAGCCAAGATCCGGGACTAGTCCTTAGCACAGATACGCAGTATTTT.

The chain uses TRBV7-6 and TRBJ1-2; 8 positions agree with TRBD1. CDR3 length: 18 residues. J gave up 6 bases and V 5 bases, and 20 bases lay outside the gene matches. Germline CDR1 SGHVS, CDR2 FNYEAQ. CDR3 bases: TGTGCCAGCAGCCGATTAGAAAAGAAGACAGGGGAGTTTGATGGCTACACCTTC. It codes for CASSRLEKKTGEFDGYTF.

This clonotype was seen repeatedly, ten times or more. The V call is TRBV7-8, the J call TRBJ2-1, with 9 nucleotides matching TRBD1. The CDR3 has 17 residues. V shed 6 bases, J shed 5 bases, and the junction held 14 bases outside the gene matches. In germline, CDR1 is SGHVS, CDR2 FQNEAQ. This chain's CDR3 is CASSPGTGLPPNNEQFF. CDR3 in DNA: TGTGCCAGCAGTCCCGGGACAGGGCTACCCCCTAACAATGAGCAGTTCTTC.

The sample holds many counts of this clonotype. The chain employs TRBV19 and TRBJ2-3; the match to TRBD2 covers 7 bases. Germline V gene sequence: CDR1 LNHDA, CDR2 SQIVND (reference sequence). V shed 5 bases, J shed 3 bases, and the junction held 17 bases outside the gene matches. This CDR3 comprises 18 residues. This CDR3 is CASSLGGQAGQITDTQYF. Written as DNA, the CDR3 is TGTGCCAGTAGTCTCGGCGGTCAAGCGGGGCAAATTACAGATACGCAGTATTTT. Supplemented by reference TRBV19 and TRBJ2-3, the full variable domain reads DGGITQSPKYLFRKEGQNVTLSCEQNLNHDAMYWYRQDPGQGLRLIYYSQIVNDFQKGDIAEGYSVSREKKESFPLTVTSAQKNPTAFYLCASSLGGQAGQITDTQYFGPGTRLTVL.

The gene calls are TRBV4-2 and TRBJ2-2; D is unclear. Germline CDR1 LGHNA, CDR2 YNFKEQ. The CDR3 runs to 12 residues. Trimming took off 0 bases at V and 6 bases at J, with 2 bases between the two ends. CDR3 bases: TGTGCCAGCAGCCAAGAACCCGGGGAGCTGTTTTTT. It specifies CASSQEPGELFF.

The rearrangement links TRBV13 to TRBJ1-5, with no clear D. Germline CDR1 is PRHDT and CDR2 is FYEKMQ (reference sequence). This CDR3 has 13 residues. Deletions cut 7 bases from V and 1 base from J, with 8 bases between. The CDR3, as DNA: TGTGCCAGCACCTTCGGGAGCAATCAGCCCCAGCATTTT. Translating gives CASTFGSNQPQHF.

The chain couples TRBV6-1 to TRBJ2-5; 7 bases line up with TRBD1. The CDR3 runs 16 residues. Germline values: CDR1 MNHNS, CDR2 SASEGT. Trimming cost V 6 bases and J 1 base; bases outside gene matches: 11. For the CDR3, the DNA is TGTGCCAGCAGGAGACAGGGTGGACCTTCCCAAGAGACCCAGTACTTC. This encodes CASRRQGGPSQETQYF.